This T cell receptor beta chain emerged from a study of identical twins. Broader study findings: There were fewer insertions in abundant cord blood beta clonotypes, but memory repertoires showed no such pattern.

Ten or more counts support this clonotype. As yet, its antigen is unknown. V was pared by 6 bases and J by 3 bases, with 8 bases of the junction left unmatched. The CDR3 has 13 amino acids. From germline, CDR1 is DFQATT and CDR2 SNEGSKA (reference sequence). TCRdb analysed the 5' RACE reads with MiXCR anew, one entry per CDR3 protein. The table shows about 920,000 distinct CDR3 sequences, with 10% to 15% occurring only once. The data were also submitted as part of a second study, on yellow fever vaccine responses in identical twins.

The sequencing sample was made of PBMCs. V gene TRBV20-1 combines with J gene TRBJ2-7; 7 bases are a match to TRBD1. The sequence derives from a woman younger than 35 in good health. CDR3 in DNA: TGCAGTGCCCAAGGGGGCGGTGTCTACGAGCAGTACTTC. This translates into CSAQGGGVYEQYF.